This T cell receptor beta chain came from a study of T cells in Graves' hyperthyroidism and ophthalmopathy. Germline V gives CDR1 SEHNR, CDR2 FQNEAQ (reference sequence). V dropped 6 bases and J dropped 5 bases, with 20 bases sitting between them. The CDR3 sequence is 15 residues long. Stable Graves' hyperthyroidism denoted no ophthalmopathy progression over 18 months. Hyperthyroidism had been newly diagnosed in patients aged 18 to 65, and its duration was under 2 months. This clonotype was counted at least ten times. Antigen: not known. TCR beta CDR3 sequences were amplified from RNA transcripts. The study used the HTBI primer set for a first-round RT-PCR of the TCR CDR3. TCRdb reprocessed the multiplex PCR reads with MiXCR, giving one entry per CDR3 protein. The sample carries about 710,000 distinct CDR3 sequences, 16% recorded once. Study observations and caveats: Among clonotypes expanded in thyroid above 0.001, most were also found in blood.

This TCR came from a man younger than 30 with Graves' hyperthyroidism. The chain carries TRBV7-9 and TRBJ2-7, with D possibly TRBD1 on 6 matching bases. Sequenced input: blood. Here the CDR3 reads CASSSRDTTIHEQYF. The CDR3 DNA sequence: TGTGCCAGCAGTTCACGGGACACTACTATCCACGAGCAGTACTTC.